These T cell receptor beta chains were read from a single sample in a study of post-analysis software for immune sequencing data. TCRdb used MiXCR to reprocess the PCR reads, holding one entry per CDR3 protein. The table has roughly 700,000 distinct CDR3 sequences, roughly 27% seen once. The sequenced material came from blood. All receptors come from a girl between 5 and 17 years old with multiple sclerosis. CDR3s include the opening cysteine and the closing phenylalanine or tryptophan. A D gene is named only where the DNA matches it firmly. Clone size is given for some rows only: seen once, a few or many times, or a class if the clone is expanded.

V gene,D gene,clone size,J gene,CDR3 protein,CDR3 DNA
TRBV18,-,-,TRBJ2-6,CASYKSLISGANVLTF,TGTGCCAGCTATAAGTCCCTCATCTCTGGGGCCAACGTCCTGACTTTC
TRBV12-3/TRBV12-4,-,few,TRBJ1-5,CASSVRQGDQPQHF,TGTGCCAGCAGTGTGAGGCAGGGAGATCAGCCCCAGCATTTT
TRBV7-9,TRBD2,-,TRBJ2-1,CASSFPSGGSYNEQFF,TGTGCCAGCAGCTTTCCTAGCGGCGGCTCCTACAATGAGCAGTTCTTC
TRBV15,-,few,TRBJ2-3,CATSRDLAEGSDTQYF,TGTGCCACCAGCAGAGATCTGGCGGAGGGCTCAGATACGCAGTATTTT
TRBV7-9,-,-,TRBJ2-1,CASSLGPLRYNEQFF,TGTGCCAGCAGCTTAGGCCCCCTCCGATACAATGAGCAGTTCTTC
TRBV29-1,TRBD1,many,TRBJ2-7,CSVVTIGTGVHEQYF,TGCAGCGTTGTAACGATAGGGACAGGGGTCCACGAGCAGTACTTC
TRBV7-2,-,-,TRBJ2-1,CASSFRLKNEQFF,TGTGCCAGCAGCTTTCGACTGAAGAATGAGCAGTTCTTC
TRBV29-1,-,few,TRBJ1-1,CSVGEAGLEAFF,TGCAGCGTCGGGGAAGCCGGCCTCGAAGCTTTCTTT
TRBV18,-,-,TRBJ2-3,CASLHPGGGPSTDTQYF,TGTGCCAGCCTCCACCCGGGCGGCGGGCCTAGCACAGATACGCAGTATTTT
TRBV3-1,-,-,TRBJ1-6,CASSQVAGIGTSPLHF,TGTGCCAGCAGCCAAGTGGCGGGTATCGGGACTTCACCCCTCCACTTT
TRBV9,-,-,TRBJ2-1,CASSVKDSHTSSYNEQFF,TGTGCCAGCAGCGTAAAGGACAGCCACACGAGCTCCTACAATGAGCAGTTCTTC
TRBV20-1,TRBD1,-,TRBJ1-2,CSASRQGHGYTF,TGCAGTGCTAGTAGACAGGGCCATGGCTACACCTTC
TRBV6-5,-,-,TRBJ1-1,CASSFSSTGYTEAFF,TGTGCCAGCAGTTTTTCCTCGACAGGTTATACTGAAGCTTTCTTT
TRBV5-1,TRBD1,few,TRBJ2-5,CASSARTGTAQYF,TGCGCCAGCAGCGCAAGGACAGGAACGGCCCAGTACTTC
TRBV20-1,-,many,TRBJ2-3,CSARDPSTDTQYF,TGCAGTGCTAGAGATCCTAGCACAGATACGCAGTATTTT
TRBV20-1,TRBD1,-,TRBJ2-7,CSARTGGSSYEQYF,TGCAGTGCCCGGACAGGGGGTAGCTCCTACGAGCAGTACTTC
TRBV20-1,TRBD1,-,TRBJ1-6,CSAGGQGQRNSPLHF,TGCAGTGCTGGGGGGCAGGGACAGCGTAATTCACCCCTCCACTTT
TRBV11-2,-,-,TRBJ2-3,CASSPSGGSADTQYF,TGTGCCAGCAGCCCGTCTGGGGGCAGCGCAGATACGCAGTATTTT
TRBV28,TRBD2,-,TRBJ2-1,CASGLAAPLFF,TGTGCCAGCGGACTAGCGGCCCCGTTGTTCTTC
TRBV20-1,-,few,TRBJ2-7,CSARELAPSYEQYF,TGCAGTGCTAGAGAACTAGCACCATCCTACGAGCAGTACTTC
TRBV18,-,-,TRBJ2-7,CASSPGTPEQYF,TGTGCCAGCTCACCAGGGACTCCCGAGCAGTACTTC
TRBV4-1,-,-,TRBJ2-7,CASSQETHRDQYF,TGCGCCAGCAGCCAAGAAACCCACCGGGACCAGTACTTC
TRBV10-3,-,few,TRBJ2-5,CAISESQGGGRYF,TGTGCCATCAGTGAATCTCAGGGTGGGGGTCGGTACTTC
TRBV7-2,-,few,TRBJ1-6,CASSPSGSWGSPLHF,TGTGCCAGCAGCCCATCGGGGTCCTGGGGTTCACCCCTCCACTTT
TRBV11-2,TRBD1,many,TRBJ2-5,CASSPTGGFSQETQYF,TGTGCCAGCAGCCCGACAGGGGGGTTTAGTCAAGAGACCCAGTACTTC
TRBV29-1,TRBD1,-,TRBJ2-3,CSVEDPTGADTQYF,TGCAGCGTTGAAGACCCAACAGGGGCAGATACGCAGTATTTT
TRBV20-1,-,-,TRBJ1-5,CSAAVGSYREGNQPQHF,TGCAGTGCTGCGGTTGGTTCTTACAGGGAGGGCAATCAGCCCCAGCATTTT
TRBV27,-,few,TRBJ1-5,CASSDAGANQPQHF,TGTGCCAGCAGTGACGCAGGGGCAAATCAGCCCCAGCATTTT
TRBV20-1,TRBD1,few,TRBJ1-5,CSARTPQGGNQPQHF,TGCAGTGCTAGAACACCTCAGGGGGGCAATCAGCCCCAGCATTTT
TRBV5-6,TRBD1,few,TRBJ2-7,CASSQLTGVNEQYF,TGTGCCAGCAGCCAACTTACAGGGGTTAACGAGCAGTACTTC
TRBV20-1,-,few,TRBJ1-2,CSARDYRQGINYGYTF,TGCAGTGCTAGAGATTATCGGCAGGGGATTAACTATGGCTACACCTTC